This paragraph covers one T cell receptor beta chain sequence. Its antigen remains unidentified. Clones were read by immunoSEQ multiplex PCR, and TCRdb kept only the in-frame ones, dropping some. Here the sample spans some 2,400,000 clones, approximately 94% being singletons. Trimming at V came to 1 base and at J to 4 bases, leaving 4 bases not matched to a gene. The CDR3 contains 16 residues. Germline CDR1 reads SGHAT; CDR2 reads FQNNGV. This sample stems from a study of shared clonotypes between healthy human individuals. Study outcomes and limitations: Generally, naive subsets came out with larger estimated richness than memory subsets. Clonotypes shared by all four donors outscored non-shared clonotypes in generation probability. An effect of sequencing depth on clonotype sharing among donors was expected.

Sequenced: naive CD4+ T cells sorted from blood. Subset specified: CD45RA+ positively selected. This TCR came from a man between 18 and 35 years old in good health. The chain is built from TRBV11-2 and TRBJ1-6; 7 nucleotides agree with TRBD1. CDR3 sequence (DNA): TGTGCCAGCAGCTTAGTGGCAGGGGGTTATAATTCACCCCTCCACTTT. Its protein product is CASSLVAGGYNSPLHF.